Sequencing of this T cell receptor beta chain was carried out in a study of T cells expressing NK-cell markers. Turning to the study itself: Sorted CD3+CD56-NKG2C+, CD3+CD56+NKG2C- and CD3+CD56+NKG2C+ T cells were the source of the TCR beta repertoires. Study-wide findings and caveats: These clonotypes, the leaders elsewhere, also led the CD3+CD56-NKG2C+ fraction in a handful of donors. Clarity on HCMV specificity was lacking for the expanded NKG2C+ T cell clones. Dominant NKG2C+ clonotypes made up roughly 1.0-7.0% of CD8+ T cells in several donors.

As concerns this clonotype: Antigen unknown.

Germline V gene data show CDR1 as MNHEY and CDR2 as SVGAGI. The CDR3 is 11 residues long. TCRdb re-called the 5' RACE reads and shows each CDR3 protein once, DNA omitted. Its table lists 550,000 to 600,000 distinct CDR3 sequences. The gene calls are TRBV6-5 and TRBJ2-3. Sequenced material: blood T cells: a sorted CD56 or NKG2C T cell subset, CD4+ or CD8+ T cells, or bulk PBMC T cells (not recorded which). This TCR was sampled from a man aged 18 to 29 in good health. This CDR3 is CASSTESTQYF.